This T cell receptor (beta chain) was observed in a study of cytomegalovirus exposure and HLA in healthy donors. In its sample, this clone was seen a few times. The CDR3 loop spans 18 amino acids. Germline V gene data show CDR1 as SGHTA and CDR2 as FQGNSA. The V and J ends lost 5 bases and 3 bases, in that order; junction bases with no gene match: 9. With 60 Vbeta and 13 Jbeta primers, the PCR was carried out. TCRdb's table, derived via immunoSEQ multiplex PCR, lists solely in-frame clones and lacks some. Of some 170,000 clones in the sample, about 80% were seen once. Sequenced input: PBMCs. This receptor was identified in a man between 18 and 29 years old in good health and CMV-seropositive. V and J are TRBV7-2 and TRBJ2-1; 14 bases align to TRBD2. Here the CDR3 DNA reads TGTGCCAGCAGCCGTAACTGGACTAGCGGGAGGTACTACAATGAGCAGTTCTTC. Translated: CASSRNWTSGRYYNEQFF.